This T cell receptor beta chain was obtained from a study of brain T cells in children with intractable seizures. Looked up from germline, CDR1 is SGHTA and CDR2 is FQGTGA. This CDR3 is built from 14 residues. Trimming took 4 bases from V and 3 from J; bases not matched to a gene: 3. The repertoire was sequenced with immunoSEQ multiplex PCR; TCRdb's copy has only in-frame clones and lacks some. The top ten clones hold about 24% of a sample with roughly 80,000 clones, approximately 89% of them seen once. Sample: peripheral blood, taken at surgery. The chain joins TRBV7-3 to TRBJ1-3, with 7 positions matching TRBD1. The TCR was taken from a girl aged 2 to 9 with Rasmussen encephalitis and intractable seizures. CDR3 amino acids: CASSSQGGGNTIYF. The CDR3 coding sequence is TGTGCCAGCAGCTCTCAGGGGGGTGGAAACACCATATATTTT.